These 16 T cell receptor beta chains came from one sample sequenced in a study of patients and donors after allogeneic stem cell transplantation. In TCRdb, the RT-PCR reads were re-called with MiXCR into one record per CDR3 protein. The sample has approximately 90,000 distinct CDR3 sequences; 4% to 5% are singletons. Sequenced material: blood, either unsorted or a sorted T cell fraction (not recorded which). These receptors were obtained from a human donor who was either an allogeneic HSCT recipient or a stem cell or donor lymphocyte infusion donor (not recorded which). It is not recorded whose cells these are; they may come from a transplant donor.

This clonotype has a count of ten or more. V is TRBV27 and J is TRBJ1-3; D gene uncertain. CDR1 and CDR2 from the germline V gene are MNHEY and SMNVEV (reference sequence). The ends were cut back, 3 bases at V and 4 bases at J, with 7 bases in the middle. The CDR3 totals 13 residues. This chain's CDR3 is CASSLRNGNTIYF. The CDR3 nucleotides are TGTGCCAGCAGTTTGCGAAACGGAAACACCATATATTTT.

This clonotype was seen repeatedly, ten times or more. The chain couples TRBV20-1 to TRBJ2-3; 16 bases are shared with TRBD2. The CDR3 has 16 amino acids. Per the germline V gene, CDR1 is DFQATT and CDR2 is SNEGSKA (reference sequence). Trimming at V came to 6 bases and at J to 5 bases, leaving 8 bases not matched to a gene. The CDR3 DNA reads TGCAGTGCCCTGGGACTAGCGGGGGGGCTGGAAGATACGCAGTATTTT. This sequence encodes CSALGLAGGLEDTQYF.

This chain joins TRBV5-5 and TRBJ1-6; no definite D call. Between the trimmed V and J ends, which lost 0 bases and 7 bases, there was a span of 14 bases. The germline gives CDR1 SGHKS, CDR2 YYEKEE (reference sequence). CDR3 length equals 16 residues. The CDR3 protein is CASSLEGYELNSPLHF. In DNA, the CDR3 is TGTGCCAGCAGCTTGGAGGGTTACGAGTTAAATTCACCCCTCCACTTT.

This clonotype has ten or more counts. V gene TRBV7-3 combines with J gene TRBJ2-1; D not resolved. The CDR3 consists of 13 residues. Trimming stripped 6 bases from V and 6 bases from J, with 12 bases between. Germline V gene data show CDR1 as SGHTA and CDR2 as FQGTGA. CDR3 residues: CASSSAGSNEQFF. CDR3 DNA sequence: TGTGCCAGCAGTTCTGCCGGCTCCAATGAGCAGTTCTTC.

V usage is TRBV10-1 and J usage is TRBJ2-6; D is uncertain. The germline CDR1 and CDR2 sequences are WNHNN and SYGVQD (reference sequence). Trimming stripped 5 bases from V and 2 bases from J, with 4 bases between. The CDR3 runs 13 residues. This CDR3 is CASSNAGANVLTF. The DNA for the CDR3 is TGCGCCAGCAGTAACGCTGGGGCCAACGTCCTGACTTTC.

This clonotype was counted many times. The genes are TRBV7-2 and TRBJ1-1; D possibly corresponds to TRBD1 (6 bases). Trimming took off 4 bases at V and 2 bases at J, with 14 bases between the two ends. Germline CDR1 is SGHTA and CDR2 is FQGNSA. The CDR3 extends over 15 amino acids. Here the CDR3 reads CASSSPRQANTEAFF. The CDR3 bases are TGTGCCAGCAGCTCACCTAGACAGGCCAACACTGAAGCTTTCTTT.

V and J are TRBV19 and TRBJ2-4; 8 bases are a match to TRBD1. The J segment lost 4 bases and the V segment lost 6 bases, leaving 5 bases of the junction unmatched. Germline lookup yields CDR1 LNHDA and CDR2 SQIVND (reference sequence). The CDR3 covers 14 residues. As DNA, the CDR3 is TGTGCCAGTAGACCGACAGGGGAAAAAAACATTCAGTACTTC. Translating gives CASRPTGEKNIQYF.

This clonotype was counted ten times or more. The chain joins TRBV24-1 to TRBJ1-2; D gene uncertain. Germline V gene data show CDR1 as KGHDR and CDR2 as SFDVKD. The V end lost 4 bases, the J end lost 6 bases, and 11 bases lay between the germline ends. This CDR3 comprises 13 residues. For the CDR3, the DNA is TGTGCCACCAGTGAAGACGGGGTGCATGGCTACACCTTC. This codes for CATSEDGVHGYTF.

This clonotype was detected many times. The rearrangement uses TRBV29-1 and TRBJ1-1; D is ambiguous. Per the germline V gene, CDR1 is SQVTM and CDR2 is ANQGSEA. V lost 4 bases to trimming and J lost 5 bases, with 17 bases between them. The CDR3 has 14 amino acids. CDR3 nucleotide sequence: TGCAGCGTTGTCTCTTTACTCACAAATACTGAAGCTTTCTTT. Translating it yields CSVVSLLTNTEAFF.

A few counts support this clonotype. The gene calls are TRBV19 and TRBJ1-1; perhaps TRBD1 as D (5 bases). Germline CDR1 LNHDA, CDR2 SQIVND (reference sequence). Trimming left V 10 bases short and J 1 base short, with 22 bases between. There are 16 residues in the CDR3. CDR3 coding DNA: TGTGCCACCAAAGGGGAGTCGCGGCTTGGGAACACTGAAGCTTTCTTT. Its protein is CATKGESRLGNTEAFF.

This clonotype has a count of ten or more. The V and J genes are TRBV19 and TRBJ2-3, with D perhaps matching TRBD2 (6 bases). V was trimmed by 8 bases and J by 1 base, leaving 16 bases between them. Germline loops: CDR1 LNHDA, CDR2 SQIVND (reference sequence). The CDR3 covers 15 residues. The CDR3 region has the DNA TGTGCCAGTGGAGCGGCGGGGCTCGGCACAGATACGCAGTATTTT. Protein product: CASGAAGLGTDTQYF.

The chain uses TRBV5-1 and TRBJ1-2, with D possibly being TRBD1 (6 bases). Trimming removed 4 bases at V and 2 bases at J, with 15 bases between. The CDR3 loop spans 15 amino acids. Looked up from germline, CDR1 is SGHRS and CDR2 is YFSETQ. The CDR3, as DNA: TGCGCCAGCAGCCCGGGGGCCACAGGGAACTATGGCTACACCTTC. This encodes CASSPGATGNYGYTF. The full variable domain, its missing parts supplied by reference TRBV5-1 and TRBJ1-2, is KAGVTQTPRYLIKTRGQQVTLSCSPISGHRSVSWYQQTPGQGLQFLFEYFSETQRNKGNFPGRFSGRQFSNSRSEMNVSTLELGDSALYLCASSPGATGNYGYTFGSGTRLTVV.

This clonotype was recorded at least ten times. V and J are TRBV10-3 and TRBJ2-3; D unresolved. CDR1 and CDR2 (germline): ENHRY, SYGVKD. V dropped 3 bases and J dropped 0 bases, with 13 bases sitting between them. CDR3 length: 16 residues. CDR3 bases: TGTGCCATCAGTGACATTGGCTTAACAAGCACAGATACGCAGTATTTT. Translation gives CAISDIGLTSTDTQYF.

The table lists this clonotype with many counts. The DNA is left out, because the CDR3 cannot be placed on it with certainty; the CDR3 is given as TCRdb lists it. The CDR3 sequence: CASSPRFGAGYEQYF. The chain combines TRBV11-2 with TRBJ2-7; the DNA was not used to check the table's D call, TRBD1. The germline gives CDR1 SGHAT, CDR2 FQNNGV. The CDR3 extends over 15 residues, inclusive of both ends.

This clonotype was seen many times. The genes are TRBV12-3 or TRBV12-4 and TRBJ1-3, with no clear D. Trimming left V 6 bases short and J 0 bases short, with 12 bases between. The CDR3 has 15 residues. The chain's CDR3 is CASSLGPDSGNTIYF. CDR3 in DNA: TGTGCCAGCAGCCTAGGGCCTGACTCTGGAAACACCATATATTTT.

The table lists this clonotype with many counts. This chain joins TRBV5-6 and TRBJ2-1; 8 bases fit TRBD2. Per germline, CDR1 SGHDT and CDR2 YYEEEE. V lost 1 base to trimming and J lost 15 bases; unmatched junction nucleotides: 9. The length of the CDR3 is 13 residues. DNA for the CDR3: TGTGCCAGCAGCTTGAGTTCCGGGACTAGTCGGTTCTTC. This codes for CASSLSSGTSRFF. The variable domain in full, completed from reference TRBV5-6 and TRBJ2-1, reads DAGVTQSPTHLIKTRGQQVTLRCSPKSGHDTVSWYQQALGQGPQFIFQYYEEEERQRGNFPDRFSGHQFPNYSSELNVNALLLGDSALYLCASSLSSGTSRFFGPGTRLTVL.